The 21 T cell receptor beta chains below all came from one sample that was sequenced in a study of tumor-infiltrating lymphocytes in primary liver carcinoma. Total RNA (around 500 ng) served as template for TCR beta cDNA synthesis primed by a constant-region primer. Investigators got TCR beta libraries out of three nested multiplex PCR rounds, done with slightly modified ARM-PCR. The first two PCR rounds used TRBV1-TRBV30 forward primers with a C-beta reverse primer, around 10 cycles each. Using its own MiXCR run on the multiplex PCR reads, TCRdb lists one record per CDR3 protein. Of hundreds of thousands of distinct CDR3 sequences listed, 50% to 60% are singletons. Blood RNA came from unsorted whole blood; germline DNA was also extracted. The specimen was peripheral blood. These receptors were obtained from a woman aged 25 to 39 with primary liver carcinoma and hepatitis B virus infection.

In the case of this clonotype: This may arise from a read error, as a much more abundant clone is one base away. This chain uses TRBV12-3 or TRBV12-4 with TRBJ1-6, with D unresolved. This CDR3 contains 15 residues. The CDR3 is CASSLRGGHNSPPHF. In nucleotides, the CDR3 is TGTGCCAGCAGTTTGCGAGGAGGCCATAATTCACCCCCCCACTTT.

Note on this clonotype: A read error may explain this, as a much larger clone is one base away. The chain links TRBV4-1 to TRBJ2-7; the D gene is possibly TRBD2 (6 bases). Germline assignment: CDR1 MGHRA and CDR2 YSYEKL. V lost 0 bases and J 0 bases, leaving 15 bases between the germline ends. The CDR3 loop spans 17 amino acids. CDR3 in amino acids: CASSQESLWRDSYEQYF. CDR3 DNA: TGCGCCAGCAGCCAAGAGTCACTGTGGCGGGACTCCTACGAGCAGTACTTC.

About this clonotype itself: A much larger clone is a single base away; this may be a read error. The V and J genes are TRBV6-5 and TRBJ2-2; D remains unclear. CDR1 is MNHEY, CDR2 SVGAGI, per germline. This CDR3 contains 14 residues. The DNA of the CDR3 is TGTGTCAGCAGTCCCTTTGGTCTAGACGGGGAGCTGTTTTTT. Encoded protein: CVSSPFGLDGELFF.

The rearrangement joins TRBV4-3 to TRBJ1-2, with a tentative D call TRBD1 (5 bases). Trimming pared 5 bases from V and 4 bases from J, leaving 17 bases between. Germline lookup yields CDR1 LGHNA and CDR2 YSLEER. The CDR3 runs to 15 residues. The CDR3 protein is CASSTLLGAPYGYTF. The DNA of the CDR3 is TGCGCCAGCAGCACCCTATTAGGGGCTCCCTATGGCTACACCTTC.

Comments on this clonotype: With a much larger clone just one base away, this may be a read error. The chain combines TRBV29-1 with TRBJ2-2, with D possibly matching TRBD2 (5 bases). The V gene's germline CDR1 is SQVTM and CDR2 ANQGSEA. This CDR3 contains 12 residues. The CDR3 reads CSVVTWTGELYF. The CDR3 DNA reads TGCAGCGTTGTGACTTGGACCGGGGAGCTGTATTTT.

The J gene is TRBJ2-7, the V gene TRBV29-1, with 7 bases fitting TRBD2. The CDR3 consists of 12 residues. V lost 7 bases to trimming and J lost 3 bases; unmatched junction nucleotides: 6. Germline V lookup: CDR1 SQVTM, CDR2 ANQGSEA. DNA of the CDR3: TGCAGCGCGTCTAGCGGTTACTACGAGCAGTACTTC. The encoded protein is CSASSGYYEQYF.

The table lists this clonotype with many counts. The genes are TRBV11-2 and TRBJ2-4; TRBD2 might be the D (5 bases). Trimming pared 4 bases from V and 4 bases from J, leaving 11 bases between. The CDR3 is 14 residues long. Germline V gene data show CDR1 as SGHAT and CDR2 as FQNNGV. The CDR3 protein is CASSSERGKNIQYF. CDR3 DNA sequence: TGTGCCAGCAGCTCCGAAAGAGGGAAAAACATTCAGTACTTC.

This clonotype appeared a single time. V usage is TRBV28 and J usage is TRBJ2-3; maybe TRBD2 (5 bases). This CDR3 is 15 amino acids long. Germline V gene data show CDR1 as MDHEN and CDR2 as SYDVKM. Trimming pared 3 bases from V and 2 bases from J, leaving 12 bases between. Here the CDR3 reads CASSFGLGITDTQYF. Here the CDR3 DNA reads TGTGCCAGCAGTTTTGGTCTCGGGATCACAGATACGCAGTATTTT. Based on the CDR3 plus reference TRBV28 and TRBJ2-3, the full variable domain is DVKVTQSSRYLVKRTGEKVFLECVQDMDHENMFWYRQDPGLGLRLIYFSYDVKMKEKGDIPEGYSVSREKKERFSLILESASTNQTSMYLCASSFGLGITDTQYFGPGTRLTVL.

This chain links TRBV4-1 with TRBJ2-3, with no clear D. This CDR3 has 16 residues. Germline-derived CDR1 and CDR2 are MGHRA and YSYEKL. Trimming took 7 bases from V and 4 from J, leaving 21 bases between them. The DNA for the CDR3 is TGCGCCAGCATTCCCAAGCAGCCCACGGGTCCAGATACGCAGTATTTT. It translates to CASIPKQPTGPDTQYF.

The chain combines TRBV4-2 with TRBJ2-2; 8 bases align to TRBD2. CDR1 and CDR2 (germline): LGHNA, YNFKEQ. The CDR3 is 12 residues long. V dropped 8 bases and J dropped 9; count of bases not matched to a gene: 5. CDR3 amino acids: CASREGGRELFF. In nucleotides, the CDR3 is TGTGCCAGCCGGGAGGGAGGCCGGGAGCTGTTTTTT.

This rearrangement joins TRBV5-5 to TRBJ1-2; D is ambiguous. CDR3 length: 13 residues. V shed 4 bases and J shed 8 bases, with 15 bases lying between them. The germline V gene has CDR1 SGHKS and CDR2 YYEKEE (reference sequence). CDR3 bases: TGTGCCAGCAGCCTCGGACCGACACGGGGCTACACCTTC. Amino acids: CASSLGPTRGYTF.

Many counts were recorded for this clonotype. The chain joins TRBV6-1 to TRBJ2-7, with a tentative D call TRBD1 (6 bases). Trimming stripped 7 bases from V and 0 bases from J, with 10 bases between. Per germline, CDR1 MNHNS and CDR2 SASEGT. The CDR3 has 13 amino acids. CDR3 amino acids: CASKTGTSYEQYF. CDR3 coding DNA: TGTGCCAGCAAGACAGGAACCTCCTACGAGCAGTACTTC.

This clonotype was seen a handful of times. The chain combines TRBV5-6 with TRBJ2-7, with D perhaps matching TRBD1 or TRBD2 (5 bases each). CDR1 and CDR2 (germline): SGHDT, YYEEEE. The CDR3 length is 15 residues. Trimming cost V 4 bases and J 2 bases, with 16 bases left between them. The DNA of the CDR3 is TGTGCCAGCAGCCCTCTCACTAGGGACCCCTACGAGCAGTACTTC. Residues: CASSPLTRDPYEQYF.

The chain recombines TRBV7-8 with TRBJ1-3; D might be TRBD1 (6 bases). The germline V and J ends were trimmed by 8 bases and 1 base, with 6 bases remaining between them. CDR1 is SGHVS, CDR2 FQNEAQ, per germline. CDR3 size: 12 residues. CDR3 bases: TGTGCCAGCGGGACATCTGGAAACACCATATATTTT. Its protein is CASGTSGNTIYF.

Points on this clonotype: The CDR3 does not close with the conserved phenylalanine or tryptophan, likely indicating a read error. The V gene is TRBV29-1, the J gene TRBJ1-1; TRBD1 matches 7 bases. V trimming: 6 bases; J trimming: 6 bases; junction bases outside the gene matches: 7. The CDR3 is 12 amino acids. The germline V gene has CDR1 SQVTM and CDR2 ANQGSEA. CDR3: CSVTGQWPEAFL. The CDR3 DNA is TGCAGCGTAACGGGACAGTGGCCTGAAGCTTTCTTG.

This clonotype has at least ten counts. The J gene is TRBJ2-1, the V gene TRBV4-2; 12 bases fit TRBD2. With 0 bases clipped from V and 4 bases from J, the junction kept 1 base outside the gene matches. The CDR3 length is 16 residues. Germline CDR1 and CDR2: LGHNA and YNFKEQ. DNA for the CDR3: TGTGCCAGCAGCCAAGATGGGACTAGCGGGTACAATGAGCAGTTCTTC. Encoded protein: CASSQDGTSGYNEQFF.

This chain's CDR3 is CASSRHPWDKTGNTIYF. In nucleotides, the CDR3 is TGTGCCAGCAGCCGTCACCCTTGGGACAAGACTGGAAACACCATATATTTT. V and J are TRBV5-5 and TRBJ1-3, with a weak D call TRBD1 (6 bases). CDR1 is SGHKS and CDR2 is YYEKEE in the germline V gene (reference sequence). V shed 4 bases and J shed 2 bases, with 19 bases lying between them. The CDR3 spans 17 residues.

This clonotype was counted ten times or more. The chain has TRBV12-3 or TRBV12-4 and TRBJ2-7; D may correspond to TRBD1 or TRBD2 (5 bases each). CDR3 length equals 16 residues. The ends were cut back, 8 bases at V and 3 bases at J, with 23 bases in the middle. CDR3 DNA sequence: TGTGCCAGCGGCCCAACCCAGAGGGGAGCCCACTACGAGCAGTACTTC. Amino acids: CASGPTQRGAHYEQYF.

This clonotype appeared once. A much bigger clone sits one base away, suggesting this may be a read error. This chain links TRBV6-6 with TRBJ2-7, with D uncertain. CDR3 length: 12 amino acids. The ends were cut back, 10 bases at V and 6 bases at J, with 16 bases in the middle. The germline V gene encodes CDR1 MNHNY and CDR2 SVGAGI (reference sequence). Written as DNA, the CDR3 is TGTGCCAACAGCTCCCTTAGAGGCGAGCAGTACTTC. Amino acids: CANSSLRGEQYF.

The rearrangement uses TRBV7-9 and TRBJ2-7; D is ambiguous. The CDR3 consists of 15 residues. CDR1 is SEHNR, CDR2 FQNEAQ, per germline (reference sequence). Trimming took off 3 bases at V and 3 bases at J, with 15 bases between the two ends. CDR3 protein: CASSFGRAGFYEQYF. The CDR3 DNA reads TGTGCCAGCAGCTTCGGACGGGCTGGGTTCTACGAGCAGTACTTC.

In this sample, this clonotype turned up a few times. V is TRBV12-3 or TRBV12-4 and J is TRBJ1-2; D is unclear. The CDR3 covers 12 residues. Trimming stripped 4 bases from V and 4 bases from J, with 7 bases between. CDR3 sequence (DNA): TGTGCCAGCAGTTCGGGAAGCTATGGCTACACCTTC. This translates into CASSSGSYGYTF.